The 27 T cell receptor beta chains listed next were all sequenced from one sample in a study of post-analysis software for immune sequencing data. Overall study results and limits: Comparison of patients with controls showed a handful of TRBV segments more frequent in patients, TRBV5-6, TRBV5-1 and TRBV20-1 among them.

Prepared TCR beta cDNA libraries contained unique molecular identifiers. MiXCR, run by TCRdb on the PCR reads, gives a single entry per CDR3 protein. Of a few hundred thousand distinct CDR3 sequences in the sample, roughly 36% were seen once. These TCRs are of unknown antigen specificity. Sequencing input: blood. The receptors were sampled from a girl between 5 and 17 years old with multiple sclerosis.

The sample holds a few counts of this clonotype. This chain uses TRBV5-1 with TRBJ2-3, with TRBD2 as a possible D gene (5 bases). V lost 0 bases and J 0 bases, leaving 8 bases between the germline ends. Germline assignment: CDR1 SGHRS and CDR2 YFSETQ. This CDR3 region has 15 residues. Written as DNA, the CDR3 is TGCGCCAGCAGCTTGGGTGCGGGTAGCACAGATACGCAGTATTTT. It specifies CASSLGAGSTDTQYF. The whole variable domain, filled in from reference TRBV5-1 and TRBJ2-3, reads KAGVTQTPRYLIKTRGQQVTLSCSPISGHRSVSWYQQTPGQGLQFLFEYFSETQRNKGNFPGRFSGRQFSNSRSEMNVSTLELGDSALYLCASSLGAGSTDTQYFGPGTRLTVL.

J is TRBJ2-7 and V is TRBV3-1, with a possible D match to TRBD1 (6 bases). The CDR3 sequence is 14 residues long. Germline CDR1 is LGHDT and CDR2 is YNNKEL (reference sequence). Trimming pared 1 base from V and 2 bases from J, leaving 9 bases between. The CDR3 DNA reads as TGTGCCAGCAGCCAAGGAACAGGGCCCTACGAGCAGTACTTC. Encoded protein: CASSQGTGPYEQYF.

The chain uses TRBV5-1 and TRBJ1-4; TRBD1 agrees at 11 bases. CDR3 length: 15 residues. Germline values: CDR1 SGHRS, CDR2 YFSETQ. After removal of 4 bases from V and 6 bases from J, the junction contained 5 bases not matched to a gene. CDR3 sequence: CASSTGTGGHEKLFF. The CDR3 DNA is TGCGCCAGCAGCACCGGGACAGGGGGTCATGAAAAACTGTTTTTT.

The table lists this clonotype with a few counts. The chain has TRBV20-1 and TRBJ2-5; 7 bases are a match to TRBD2. Germline CDR1 and CDR2: DFQATT and SNEGSKA (reference sequence). This CDR3 region has 13 residues. Trimming took 5 bases from V and 5 from J; bases not matched to a gene: 8. CDR3 in amino acids: CSAGGGAGETQYF. CDR3 sequence (DNA): TGCAGTGCTGGCGGAGGAGCGGGGGAGACCCAGTACTTC.

This clonotype was recorded a few times. V is TRBV28 and J is TRBJ2-7; 13 bases align to TRBD2. Germline V gene lookup returns CDR1 MDHEN and CDR2 SYDVKM. J was trimmed by 2 bases and V by 5 bases; bases with no gene match: 6. CDR3 length equals 16 residues. In nucleotides, the CDR3 is TGTGCCAGCAGTCTCGAAGGGACTAGCGGGACCTACGAGCAGTACTTC. This sequence encodes CASSLEGTSGTYEQYF.

This clonotype was counted only a few times. The chain recombines TRBV5-1 with TRBJ2-3; D possibly corresponds to TRBD1 (6 bases). The V end lost 2 bases, the J end lost 2 bases, and 12 bases lay between the germline ends. The CDR3 runs to 15 residues. Germline assignment: CDR1 SGHRS and CDR2 YFSETQ. In DNA form, the CDR3 reads TGCGCCAGCAGCTTAACAGGGTACTACACAGATACGCAGTATTTT. This encodes CASSLTGYYTDTQYF.

The genes are TRBV7-2 and TRBJ2-2, with TRBD1 identical over 7 bases. This CDR3 has 15 residues. Germline lookup yields CDR1 SGHTA and CDR2 FQGNSA. The ends lost 3 bases at V and 2 bases at J; junction bases unmatched: 3. The CDR3 DNA follows: TGTGCCAGCAGCTTGGACAGGTTTAACACCGGGGAGCTGTTTTTT. The encoded protein is CASSLDRFNTGELFF.

This clonotype was counted many times. The chain uses TRBV12-3 or TRBV12-4 and TRBJ2-1; D remains unclear. The CDR3 is made up of 14 amino acids. V gave up 5 bases and J gave up 3 bases, with 11 bases separating them. The CDR3 DNA sequence: TGTGCCAGCAGTCCCAACGAATACTACAATGAGCAGTTCTTC. Translation gives CASSPNEYYNEQFF.

The chain combines TRBV18 with TRBJ2-7; 9 nucleotides line up with TRBD1. The CDR3 has 13 residues. Germline V gene sequence: CDR1 KGHSH, CDR2 LQKENI. Losses at the gene ends were 6 bases for V and 4 bases for J; bases not matched to a gene: 4. The CDR3 here is CASSRDREYEQYF. The CDR3 nucleotides read TGTGCCAGCTCCCGGGACAGGGAGTACGAGCAGTACTTC.

In regard to this clonotype: At one of its ends the junction is not consistent with the germline gene, which may arise from a read error. The chain joins TRBV7-9 to TRBJ2-7; a weak D match, TRBD1 (6 bases). There are 13 residues in the CDR3. From germline, CDR1 is SEHNR and CDR2 FQNEAQ (reference sequence). CDR3 coding DNA: TGTGCCAGCAACTTAGGGACAACCTACGAGCAGTACTTC. Its translation is CASNLGTTYEQYF.

V usage is TRBV7-3 and J usage is TRBJ2-2, with D possibly matching TRBD1 (6 bases). Germline loops: CDR1 SGHTA, CDR2 FQGTGA. CDR3 length: 13 residues. V shed 6 bases and J shed 4 bases, with 9 bases lying between them. In nucleotides, the CDR3 is TGTGCCAGCAGGGACAGACTCACCGGGGAGCTGTTTTTT. It codes for CASRDRLTGELFF.

The chain carries TRBV9 and TRBJ2-1; maybe TRBD2 (6 bases). Deletions cut 2 bases from V and 0 bases from J, with 6 bases between. Germline CDR1 is SGDLS and CDR2 is YYNGEE. This CDR3 is 14 amino acids long. CDR3 bases: TGTGCCAGCAGCGTGCGGGACTCCTACAATGAGCAGTTCTTC. Translated: CASSVRDSYNEQFF. Variable domain in full (rest from reference TRBV9 and TRBJ2-1): DSGVTQTPKHLITATGQRVTLRCSPRSGDLSVYWYQQSLDQGLQFLIQYYNGEERAKGNILERFSAQQFPDLHSELNLSSLELGDSALYFCASSVRDSYNEQFFGPGTRLTVL.

This clonotype has a handful of counts. The V and J genes are TRBV6-5 and TRBJ2-3, with D uncertain. Germline CDR1 reads MNHEY; CDR2 reads SVGAGI. The CDR3 is 14 residues long. V gave up 10 bases and J gave up 0 bases, with 14 bases separating them. The CDR3 loop is CATTPRRSTDTQYF. The CDR3 region has the DNA TGTGCCACTACCCCGCGACGTAGCACAGATACGCAGTATTTT.

The rearrangement joins TRBV7-2 to TRBJ2-7, with a possible D match to TRBD2 (5 bases). This CDR3 comprises 16 residues. The V end lost 1 base, the J end lost 4 bases, and 17 bases lay between the germline ends. Germline assignment: CDR1 SGHTA and CDR2 FQGNSA. In DNA form, the CDR3 reads TGTGCCAGCAGCTTAGGATTTGGGAGACGGGTTTACGAGCAGTACTTC. Protein product: CASSLGFGRRVYEQYF.

In regard to this clonotype: One end of the junction does not line up with germline, which may come from a read error. V usage is TRBV11-2 and J usage is TRBJ1-4; TRBD1 agrees at 7 bases. There are 16 residues in the CDR3. The germline gives CDR1 SGHAT, CDR2 FQNNGV. The CDR3 nucleotides read TGTGCCAGCAGCCACCTCTCCGGGACAGCGACGATGAAACGGTTTTTT. Its protein is CASSHLSGTATMKRFF.

This clonotype was counted between two and nine times. This chain connects TRBV5-6 to TRBJ2-2, with D unresolved. CDR1 is SGHDT and CDR2 is YYEEEE in the germline V gene. The CDR3 sequence is 13 residues long. Trimming pared 6 bases from V and 7 bases from J, leaving 13 bases between. CDR3 protein: CASTLQDIGELFF. As DNA, the CDR3 is TGTGCCAGCACCCTTCAAGACATCGGGGAGCTGTTTTTT.

This chain joins TRBV5-1 and TRBJ2-1; no clear D. The CDR3 has 13 residues. Trimming left V 4 bases short and J 5 bases short, with 10 bases between. CDR1 and CDR2 from the germline V gene are SGHRS and YFSETQ. CDR3 sequence: CASSLRTNNEQFF. The CDR3 DNA sequence: TGCGCCAGCAGCCTCCGAACGAACAATGAGCAGTTCTTC.

The CDR3 DNA reads as TGTGCCAGCAGCTCGGACCCCAGCGCCTATGGCTACACCTTC. Amino acid sequence: CASSSDPSAYGYTF. The chain has TRBV5-5 and TRBJ1-2, with D hard to call. The germline CDR1 and CDR2 sequences are SGHKS and YYEKEE (reference sequence). The V end lost 3 bases, the J end lost 4 bases, and 13 bases lay between the germline ends. The CDR3 covers 14 residues.

The chain recombines TRBV7-3 with TRBJ1-6; D is perhaps TRBD1 (5 bases). Germline V lookup: CDR1 SGHTA, CDR2 FQGTGA. This CDR3 comprises 12 residues. Trimming cost V 5 bases and J 13 bases, with 12 bases left between them. The CDR3 sequence is CASSPTGGPLHF. In DNA, the CDR3 is TGTGCCAGCAGCCCCACCGGGGGGCCCCTCCACTTT. Together with reference TRBV7-3 and TRBJ1-6, the CDR3 gives the full variable domain: GAGVSQTPSNKVTEKGKYVELRCDPISGHTALYWYRQSLGQGPEFLIYFQGTGAADDSGLPNDRFFAVRPEGSVSTLKIQRTERGDSAVYLCASSPTGGPLHFGNGTRLTVT.

V and J are TRBV4-1 and TRBJ2-5; TRBD2 matches 8 bases. The junction had 7 bases not matched to a gene; V was cut back by 3 bases and J by 1 base. The germline V gene encodes CDR1 MGHRA and CDR2 YSYEKL. The CDR3 is 16 amino acids. CDR3 protein: CASSQSPRGGQETQYF. The CDR3, as DNA: TGCGCCAGCAGCCAGTCCCCCCGGGGGGGCCAAGAGACCCAGTACTTC.

The chain employs TRBV7-9 and TRBJ2-5, with 13 bases that match TRBD2. Gene TRBJ2-7 matches the end of the DNA better, so the J call may be wrong. The germline CDR1 and CDR2 sequences are SEHNR and FQNEAQ (reference sequence). The CDR3 has 16 residues. CDR3 sequence: CASSPQGTSGEYEQYF. The CDR3 coding sequence is TGTGCCAGCAGCCCCCAGGGGACTAGCGGGGAATACGAGCAGTACTTC.

There are a few counts of this clonotype. The CDR3 protein is CSVGPGQGHEQYF. CDR3 nucleotides: TGCAGCGTTGGGCCGGGACAGGGCCACGAGCAGTACTTC. The chain links TRBV29-1 to TRBJ2-7; 9 bases are a match to TRBD1. The V segment lost 4 bases and the J segment 5 bases; nucleotides outside the gene matches: 6. The germline CDR1 and CDR2 sequences are SQVTM and ANQGSEA. This CDR3 spans 13 amino acids.

The chain has TRBV6-6 and TRBJ1-2; D gene unclear. CDR3 length equals 15 residues. Germline-derived CDR1 and CDR2 are MNHNY and SVGAGI (reference sequence). Trimming removed 4 bases from V and 5 bases from J, with 17 bases in between. This CDR3 is CASSSPGRGSYGYTF. The DNA of the CDR3 is TGTGCCAGCAGTTCCCCAGGACGGGGAAGTTATGGCTACACCTTC.

The genes are TRBV5-1 and TRBJ2-1; D is possibly TRBD1 or TRBD2 (5 bases each). The V and J ends lost 4 bases and 7 bases respectively, with 18 bases between them. The CDR3 runs 15 residues. From germline, CDR1 is SGHRS and CDR2 YFSETQ. The CDR3 sequence: CASSIGDLPRNEQFF. Here the CDR3 DNA reads TGCGCCAGCAGCATTGGGGACCTTCCAAGGAATGAGCAGTTCTTC.

The V call is TRBV20-1, the J call TRBJ1-5; TRBD1 might be the D (6 bases). Germline lookup yields CDR1 DFQATT and CDR2 SNEGSKA (reference sequence). The CDR3 has 15 amino acids. The V end was cut by 3 bases, the J end by 0 bases, with 12 bases between. The DNA for the CDR3 is TGCAGTGCTAGGCGCCAGGGGTATAGCAATCAGCCCCAGCATTTT. Translated: CSARRQGYSNQPQHF.

The rearrangement joins TRBV7-9 to TRBJ1-2; maybe TRBD1 (6 bases). CDR3 size: 14 residues. The germline V gene encodes CDR1 SEHNR and CDR2 FQNEAQ (reference sequence). Trimming removed 5 bases from V and 4 bases from J, with 14 bases in between. CDR3 DNA sequence: TGTGCCAGCAGCCTCAAGGGACAAGGCTATGGCTACACCTTC. Its translation: CASSLKGQGYGYTF.

V usage is TRBV27 and J usage is TRBJ2-3, with 12 bases aligning to TRBD2. V gave up 5 bases and J gave up 1 base; unmatched junction bases: 7. In germline, CDR1 is MNHEY, CDR2 SMNVEV (reference sequence). This CDR3 region has 17 residues. For the CDR3, the DNA is TGTGCCAGCAGTCCCCTAGCGGGGGGGCACGGCACAGATACGCAGTATTTT. Its protein is CASSPLAGGHGTDTQYF.